This TCR beta chain emerged from a study of cytotoxic CD8 clonotypes in ibrutinib-treated CLL. About the research overall: The samples contained a few hundred thousand productive templates on average. They also contained an average of about 90,000 productive rearrangements.

Sequenced by immunoSEQ multiplex PCR; TCRdb stores in-frame clones only, minus some. The table shows about 68,000 clones, with 68% occurring only once. In its sample, this clone ranks as medium-sized. The sequence was collected from a human donor with chronic lymphocytic leukemia. The input for sequencing was PBMCs, taken after 12 months of ibrutinib treatment.

As DNA, the CDR3 is TGTGCCAGCAGCCACGTCGGGGCCTACGAGCAGTACTTC. The encoded protein is CASSHVGAYEQYF. The chain links TRBV27 to TRBJ2-7; possible D gene TRBD2, 5 bases. Trimming pared 6 bases from V and 2 bases from J, leaving 11 bases between. CDR1 is MNHEY and CDR2 is SMNVEV in the germline V gene (reference sequence). The CDR3 has 13 residues.